This TCR beta chain was recovered during a study of blood T cell repertoires in COVID-19. Per the original methods: How many nucleated cells were present was estimated from reference gene primer amplification. The data were produced by immunoSEQ multiplex PCR, yet TCRdb's version contains in-frame clones alone and is incomplete. The V and J calls and clone size are taken from that table; D and trimming were inferred from the DNA. The sample gives some 200,000 clones, approximately 82% of which show up once; 6.9% is in the top ten. V lost 9 bases to trimming and J lost 3 bases; unmatched junction nucleotides: 8. Per germline, CDR1 LNHDA and CDR2 SQIVND (reference sequence). The CDR3 is 15 residues long.

This receptor was taken from a human donor with acute or convalescent COVID-19. The donor label of this sample is uncertain. Source material: peripheral blood. The chain carries TRBV19 and TRBJ2-6, with TRBD1 identical over 7 bases. For the CDR3, the DNA is TGTGCCAGCACTCGACAGGGCTTTGGGGCCAACGTCCTGACTTTC. Its translation is CASTRQGFGANVLTF.